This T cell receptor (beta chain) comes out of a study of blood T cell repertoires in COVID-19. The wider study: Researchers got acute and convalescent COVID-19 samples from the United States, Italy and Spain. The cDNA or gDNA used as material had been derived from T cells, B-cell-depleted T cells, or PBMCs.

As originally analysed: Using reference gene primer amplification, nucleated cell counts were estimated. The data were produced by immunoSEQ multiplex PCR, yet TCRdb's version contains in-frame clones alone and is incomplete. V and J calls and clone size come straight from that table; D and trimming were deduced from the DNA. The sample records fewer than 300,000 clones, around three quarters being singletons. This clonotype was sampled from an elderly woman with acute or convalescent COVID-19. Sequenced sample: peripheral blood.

CDR3 DNA: TGTGCCAGCAGCTTTTTCGGTGGGGGGGCCCTAATCCGAGAGCAGTTCTTC. Encoded protein: CASSFFGGGALIREQFF. The gene calls are TRBV7-9 and TRBJ2-1, with D tentatively TRBD2 (7 bases). Germline V gives CDR1 SEHNR, CDR2 FQNEAQ (reference sequence). V dropped 3 bases and J dropped 10 bases, with 25 bases sitting between them. The CDR3 spans 17 residues.